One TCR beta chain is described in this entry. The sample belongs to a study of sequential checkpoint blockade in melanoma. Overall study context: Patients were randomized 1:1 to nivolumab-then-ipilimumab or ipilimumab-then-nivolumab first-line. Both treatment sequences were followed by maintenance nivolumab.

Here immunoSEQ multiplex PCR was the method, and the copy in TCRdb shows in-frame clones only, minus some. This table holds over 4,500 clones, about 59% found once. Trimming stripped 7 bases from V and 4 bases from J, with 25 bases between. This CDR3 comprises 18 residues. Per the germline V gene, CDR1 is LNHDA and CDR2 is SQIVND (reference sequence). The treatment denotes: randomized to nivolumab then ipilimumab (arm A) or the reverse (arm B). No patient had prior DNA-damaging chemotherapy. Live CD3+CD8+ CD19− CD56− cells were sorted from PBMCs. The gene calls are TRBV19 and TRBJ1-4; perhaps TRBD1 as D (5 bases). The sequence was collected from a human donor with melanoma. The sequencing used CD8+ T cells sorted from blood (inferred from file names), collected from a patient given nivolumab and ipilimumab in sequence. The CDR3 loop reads CASTPQEPSIGDNEKLFF. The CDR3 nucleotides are TGTGCCAGTACCCCACAGGAACCGTCCATAGGCGATAATGAAAAACTGTTTTTT.